This TCR beta chain was captured by sequencing in a study of T cell responses to AZD1222 COVID-19 vaccine. About the study: Second-dose schedules of about 4 or about 12 weeks were combined. Study conclusions and caveats: Repertoires were obtained solely post-peak T cell response. Researchers report vaccine-associated CD4 TCRs spanning spike, with dominance at 160-218 and 743-854. Donors skewed white British and female; clonal diversity was possibly underestimated.

With respect to this clone: Its antigen is undetermined.

Here immunoSEQ multiplex PCR was the method, and the copy in TCRdb shows in-frame clones only, minus some. The sample carries about 96,000 clones, roughly 90% recorded once. In germline, CDR1 is SNHLY, CDR2 FYNNEI. The CDR3 runs 15 residues. The V and J ends lost 3 bases and 6 bases respectively, with 16 bases between them. This sample comprised peripheral blood, obtained on day 0 of AZD1222 vaccination. This TCR came from an adult in good health. The J gene is TRBJ2-3, the V gene TRBV2, with a possible D match to TRBD1 (5 bases). The CDR3 sequence is CASSDLNSGLDTQYF. The DNA of the CDR3 is TGTGCCAGCAGTGACTTAAACTCAGGGCTGGATACGCAGTATTTT.